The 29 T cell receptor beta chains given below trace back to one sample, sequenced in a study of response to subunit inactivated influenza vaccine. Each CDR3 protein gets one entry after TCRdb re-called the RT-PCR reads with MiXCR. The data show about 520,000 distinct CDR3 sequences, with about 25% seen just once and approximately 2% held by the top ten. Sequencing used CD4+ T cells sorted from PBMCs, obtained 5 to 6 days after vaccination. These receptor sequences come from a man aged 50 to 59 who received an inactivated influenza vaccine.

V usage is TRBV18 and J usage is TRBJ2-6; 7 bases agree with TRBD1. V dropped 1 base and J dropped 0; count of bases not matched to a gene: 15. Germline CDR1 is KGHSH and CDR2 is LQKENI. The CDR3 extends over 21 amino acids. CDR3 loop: CASSPRPTGQPVSSGANVLTF. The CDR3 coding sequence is TGTGCCAGCTCACCACGCCCAACGGGACAGCCCGTCAGCTCTGGGGCCAACGTCCTGACTTTC. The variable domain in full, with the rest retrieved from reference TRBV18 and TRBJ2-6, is NAGVMQNPRHLVRRRGQEARLRCSPMKGHSHVYWYRQLPEEGLKFMVYLQKENIIDESGMPKERFSAEFPKEGPSILRIQQVVRGDSAAYFCASSPRPTGQPVSSGANVLTFGAGSRLTVL.

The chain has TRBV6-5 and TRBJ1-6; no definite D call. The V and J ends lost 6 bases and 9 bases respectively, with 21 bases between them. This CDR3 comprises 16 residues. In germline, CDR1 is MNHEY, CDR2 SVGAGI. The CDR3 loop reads CASSNAAHLGVSPLHF. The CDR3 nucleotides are TGTGCCAGCAGCAATGCAGCTCACCTTGGTGTTTCACCCCTCCACTTT.

In nucleotides, the CDR3 is TGTGCCACCAGTGATTACAGGGATACGCAGTATTTT. Translation gives CATSDYRDTQYF. The chain has TRBV24-1 and TRBJ2-3, with TRBD1 as a possible D gene (5 bases). This CDR3 is 12 amino acids long. Germline-derived CDR1 and CDR2 are KGHDR and SFDVKD. V was clipped by 2 bases and J by 6 bases, with 5 bases between them.

CDR3 DNA: TGTGCCAGCAGCCCGAGGACTAGGTCGACGCATGAGCAGTTCTTC. Translation: CASSPRTRSTHEQFF. The J gene is TRBJ2-1, the V gene TRBV7-8, with 7 bases matching TRBD2. From germline, CDR1 is SGHVS and CDR2 FQNEAQ. The CDR3 is 15 residues long. Trimming at V came to 5 bases and at J to 8 bases, leaving 12 bases not matched to a gene.

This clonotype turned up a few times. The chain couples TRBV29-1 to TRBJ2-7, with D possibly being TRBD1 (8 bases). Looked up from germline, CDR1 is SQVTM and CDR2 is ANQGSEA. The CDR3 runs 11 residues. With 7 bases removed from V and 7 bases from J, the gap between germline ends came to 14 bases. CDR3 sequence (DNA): TGCAGCGCTGACAGGGGAGGGGAGCAGTACTTC. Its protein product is CSADRGGEQYF.

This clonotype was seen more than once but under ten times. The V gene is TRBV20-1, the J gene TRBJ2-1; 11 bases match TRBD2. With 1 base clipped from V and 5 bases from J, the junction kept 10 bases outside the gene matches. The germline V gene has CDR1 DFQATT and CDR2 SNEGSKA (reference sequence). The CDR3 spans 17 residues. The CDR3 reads CSARAEKTSGVHNEQFF. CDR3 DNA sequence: TGCAGTGCTAGAGCCGAAAAGACTAGCGGGGTTCACAATGAGCAGTTCTTC.

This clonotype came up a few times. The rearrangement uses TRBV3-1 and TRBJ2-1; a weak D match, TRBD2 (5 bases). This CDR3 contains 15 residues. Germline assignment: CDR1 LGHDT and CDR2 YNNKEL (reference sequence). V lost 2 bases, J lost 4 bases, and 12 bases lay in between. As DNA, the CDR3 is TGTGCCAGCAGCCAAACCCGGGATGCTTACAATGAGCAGTTCTTC. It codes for CASSQTRDAYNEQFF.

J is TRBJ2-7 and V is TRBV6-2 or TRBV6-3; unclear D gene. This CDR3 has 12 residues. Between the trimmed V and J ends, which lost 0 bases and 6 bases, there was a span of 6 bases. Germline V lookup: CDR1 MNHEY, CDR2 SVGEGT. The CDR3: CASSYSRGEQYF. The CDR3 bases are TGTGCCAGCAGTTACTCTCGAGGCGAGCAGTACTTC.

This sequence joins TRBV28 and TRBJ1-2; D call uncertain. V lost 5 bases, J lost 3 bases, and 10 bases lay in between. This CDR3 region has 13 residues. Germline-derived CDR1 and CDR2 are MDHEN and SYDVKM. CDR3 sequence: CASSGFRHYGYTF. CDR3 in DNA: TGTGCCAGCAGTGGGTTTCGACACTATGGCTACACCTTC.

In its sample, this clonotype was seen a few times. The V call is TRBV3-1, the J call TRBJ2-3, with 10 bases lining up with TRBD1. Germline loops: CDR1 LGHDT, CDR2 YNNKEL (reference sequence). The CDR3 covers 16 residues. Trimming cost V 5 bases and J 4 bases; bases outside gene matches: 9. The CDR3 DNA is TGTGCCAGCAGCGCGTTGGGACAGGGGTTCGCAGATACGCAGTATTTT. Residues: CASSALGQGFADTQYF.

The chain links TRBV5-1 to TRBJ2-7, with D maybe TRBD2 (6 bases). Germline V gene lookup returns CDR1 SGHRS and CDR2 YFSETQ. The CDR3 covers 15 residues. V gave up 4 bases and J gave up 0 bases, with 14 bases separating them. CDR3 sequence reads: CASSLALGGSYEQYF. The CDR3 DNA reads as TGCGCCAGCAGCCTTGCCCTCGGGGGCTCCTACGAGCAGTACTTC.

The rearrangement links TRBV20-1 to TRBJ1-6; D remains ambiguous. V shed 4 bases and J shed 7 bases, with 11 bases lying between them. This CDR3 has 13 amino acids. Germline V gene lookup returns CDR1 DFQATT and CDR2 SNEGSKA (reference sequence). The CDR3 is CSATRGRNSPLHF. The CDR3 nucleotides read TGCAGTGCTACCCGTGGACGGAATTCACCCCTCCACTTT.

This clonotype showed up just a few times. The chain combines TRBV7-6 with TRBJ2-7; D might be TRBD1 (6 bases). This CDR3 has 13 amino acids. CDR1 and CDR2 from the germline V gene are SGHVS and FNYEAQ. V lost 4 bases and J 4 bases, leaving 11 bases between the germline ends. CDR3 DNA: TGTGCCAGCAGCTCGAACCAGGGGTACGAGCAGTACTTC. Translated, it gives CASSSNQGYEQYF.

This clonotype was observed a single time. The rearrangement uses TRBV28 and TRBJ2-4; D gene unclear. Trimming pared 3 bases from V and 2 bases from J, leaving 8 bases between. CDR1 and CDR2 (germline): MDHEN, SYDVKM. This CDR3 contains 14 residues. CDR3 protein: CASSLVQSKNIQYF. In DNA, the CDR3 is TGTGCCAGCAGTTTGGTACAGTCCAAAAACATTCAGTACTTC.

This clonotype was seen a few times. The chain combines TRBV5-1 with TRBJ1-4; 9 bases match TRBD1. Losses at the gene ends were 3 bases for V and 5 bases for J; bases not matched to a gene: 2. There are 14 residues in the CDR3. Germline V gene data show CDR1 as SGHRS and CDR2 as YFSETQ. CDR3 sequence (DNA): TGCGCCAGCAGCTCCGGACAGGGGAATGAAAAACTGTTTTTT. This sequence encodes CASSSGQGNEKLFF.

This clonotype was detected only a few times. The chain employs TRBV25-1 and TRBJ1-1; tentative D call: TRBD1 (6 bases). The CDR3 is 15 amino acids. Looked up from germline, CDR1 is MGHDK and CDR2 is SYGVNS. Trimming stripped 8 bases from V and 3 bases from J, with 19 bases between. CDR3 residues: CASSPGGAEDTEAFF. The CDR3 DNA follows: TGTGCCAGCTCCCCGGGGGGGGCTGAGGACACTGAAGCTTTCTTT.

This CDR3 reads CASSLDYDSPLHF. CDR3 coding DNA: TGTGCCAGCAGTTTAGATTATGATTCACCCCTCCACTTT. This rearrangement joins TRBV28 to TRBJ1-6; no firm D call. This CDR3 spans 13 amino acids. V lost 2 bases and J lost 8, with 7 bases in between. Per the germline V gene, CDR1 is MDHEN and CDR2 is SYDVKM.

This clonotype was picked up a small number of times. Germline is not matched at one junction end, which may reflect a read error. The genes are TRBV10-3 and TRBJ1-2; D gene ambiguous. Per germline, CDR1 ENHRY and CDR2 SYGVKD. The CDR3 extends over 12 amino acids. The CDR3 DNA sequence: TGTGCCATCACTGAGGGAACCGGCGGCTACACCTTC. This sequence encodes CAITEGTGGYTF.

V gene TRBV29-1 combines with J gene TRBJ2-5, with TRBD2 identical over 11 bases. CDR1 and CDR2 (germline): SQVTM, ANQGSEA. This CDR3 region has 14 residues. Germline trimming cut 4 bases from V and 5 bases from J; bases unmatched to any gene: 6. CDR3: CSVVLAGGCETQYF. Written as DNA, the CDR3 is TGCAGCGTTGTCCTAGCGGGAGGATGCGAGACCCAGTACTTC.

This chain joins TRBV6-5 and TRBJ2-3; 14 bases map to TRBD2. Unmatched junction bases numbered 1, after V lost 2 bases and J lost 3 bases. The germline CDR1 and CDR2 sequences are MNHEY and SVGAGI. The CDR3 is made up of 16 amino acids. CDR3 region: CASSYGTSGRTDTQYF. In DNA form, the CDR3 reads TGTGCCAGCAGTTACGGGACTAGCGGGAGAACAGATACGCAGTATTTT.

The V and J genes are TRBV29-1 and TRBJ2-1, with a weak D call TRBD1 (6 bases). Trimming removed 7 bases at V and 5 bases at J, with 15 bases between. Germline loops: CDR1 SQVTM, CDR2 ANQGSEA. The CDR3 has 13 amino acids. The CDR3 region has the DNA TGCAGCGCCAGAGGGGGTCGTAACAATGAGCAGTTCTTC. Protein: CSARGGRNNEQFF.

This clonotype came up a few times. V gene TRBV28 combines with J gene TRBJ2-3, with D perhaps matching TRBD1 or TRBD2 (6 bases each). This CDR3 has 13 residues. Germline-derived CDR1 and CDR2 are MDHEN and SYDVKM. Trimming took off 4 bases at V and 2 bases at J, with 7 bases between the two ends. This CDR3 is CASSSGATDTQYF. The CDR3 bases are TGTGCCAGCAGTTCGGGGGCCACAGATACGCAGTATTTT. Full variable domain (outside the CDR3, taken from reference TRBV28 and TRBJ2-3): DVKVTQSSRYLVKRTGEKVFLECVQDMDHENMFWYRQDPGLGLRLIYFSYDVKMKEKGDIPEGYSVSREKKERFSLILESASTNQTSMYLCASSSGATDTQYFGPGTRLTVL.

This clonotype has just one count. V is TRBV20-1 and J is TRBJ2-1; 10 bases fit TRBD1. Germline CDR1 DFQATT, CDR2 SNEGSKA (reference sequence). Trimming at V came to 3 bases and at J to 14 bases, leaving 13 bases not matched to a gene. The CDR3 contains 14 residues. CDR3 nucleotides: TGCAGTGCTAGTTCCCAGGACAGGGGGTTTGGGGAGTTCTTC. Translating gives CSASSQDRGFGEFF.

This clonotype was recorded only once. CDR3: CASTIRGQGAFF. CDR3 bases: TGTGCCAGCACCATTAGGGGACAGGGAGCTTTCTTT. The V and J genes are TRBV7-9 and TRBJ1-1; 9 nucleotides align to TRBD1. Germline V gene sequence: CDR1 SEHNR, CDR2 FQNEAQ (reference sequence). The J segment lost 10 bases and the V segment lost 7 bases, leaving 7 bases of the junction unmatched. The CDR3 is made up of 12 amino acids.

CDR3 bases: TGCAGCGTTGGACAGGGCGGGCCCCAGCATTTT. Translated: CSVGQGGPQHF. The chain recombines TRBV29-1 with TRBJ1-5, with 7 bases aligning to TRBD1. Germline V CDR1 and CDR2: SQVTM, ANQGSEA. J gave up 9 bases and V 4 bases, and 3 bases lay outside the gene matches. This CDR3 spans 11 amino acids. The entire variable domain, with the rest obtained from reference TRBV29-1 and TRBJ1-5, is as follows: SAVISQKPSRDICQRGTSLTIQCQVDSQVTMMFWYRQQPGQSLTLIATANQGSEATYESGFVIDKFPISRPNLTFSTLTVSNMSPEDSSIYLCSVGQGGPQHFGDGTRLSIL.

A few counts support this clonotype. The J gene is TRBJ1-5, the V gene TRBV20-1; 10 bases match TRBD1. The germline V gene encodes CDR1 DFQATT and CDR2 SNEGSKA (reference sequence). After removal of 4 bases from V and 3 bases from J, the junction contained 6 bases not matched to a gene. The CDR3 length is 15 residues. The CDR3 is CSATGTGVHNQPQHF. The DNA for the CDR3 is TGCAGTGCTACCGGGACAGGGGTTCACAATCAGCCCCAGCATTTT.

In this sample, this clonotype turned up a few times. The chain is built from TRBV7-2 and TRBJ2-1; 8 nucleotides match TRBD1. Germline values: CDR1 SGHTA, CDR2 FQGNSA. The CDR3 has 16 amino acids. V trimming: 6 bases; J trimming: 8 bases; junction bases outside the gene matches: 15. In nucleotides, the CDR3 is TGTGCCAGCAGTCAAAAAGACAGGGGTTGGATCGATGAGCAGTTCTTC. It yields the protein CASSQKDRGWIDEQFF. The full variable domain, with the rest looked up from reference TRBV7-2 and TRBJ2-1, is GAGVSQSPSNKVTEKGKDVELRCDPISGHTALYWYRQSLGQGLEFLIYFQGNSAPDKSGLPSDRFSAERTGGSVSTLTIQRTQQEDSAVYLCASSQKDRGWIDEQFFGPGTRLTVL.

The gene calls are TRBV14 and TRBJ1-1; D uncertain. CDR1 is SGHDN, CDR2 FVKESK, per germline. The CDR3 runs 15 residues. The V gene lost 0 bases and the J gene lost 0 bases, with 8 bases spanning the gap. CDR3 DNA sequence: TGTGCCAGCAGCCAAGAGGGCCGTATGAACACTGAAGCTTTCTTT. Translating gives CASSQEGRMNTEAFF. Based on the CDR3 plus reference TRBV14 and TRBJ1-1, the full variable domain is EAGVTQFPSHSVIEKGQTVTLRCDPISGHDNLYWYRRVMGKEIKFLLHFVKESKQDESGMPNNRFLAERTGGTYSTLKVQPAELEDSGVYFCASSQEGRMNTEAFFGQGTRLTVV.

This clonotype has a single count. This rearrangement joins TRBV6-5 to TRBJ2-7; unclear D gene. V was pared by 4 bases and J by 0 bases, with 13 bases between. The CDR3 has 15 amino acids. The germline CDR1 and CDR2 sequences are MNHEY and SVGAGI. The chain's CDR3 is CASSSHSRNSYEQYF. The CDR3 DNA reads TGTGCCAGCAGTTCCCACTCTAGGAACTCCTACGAGCAGTACTTC.